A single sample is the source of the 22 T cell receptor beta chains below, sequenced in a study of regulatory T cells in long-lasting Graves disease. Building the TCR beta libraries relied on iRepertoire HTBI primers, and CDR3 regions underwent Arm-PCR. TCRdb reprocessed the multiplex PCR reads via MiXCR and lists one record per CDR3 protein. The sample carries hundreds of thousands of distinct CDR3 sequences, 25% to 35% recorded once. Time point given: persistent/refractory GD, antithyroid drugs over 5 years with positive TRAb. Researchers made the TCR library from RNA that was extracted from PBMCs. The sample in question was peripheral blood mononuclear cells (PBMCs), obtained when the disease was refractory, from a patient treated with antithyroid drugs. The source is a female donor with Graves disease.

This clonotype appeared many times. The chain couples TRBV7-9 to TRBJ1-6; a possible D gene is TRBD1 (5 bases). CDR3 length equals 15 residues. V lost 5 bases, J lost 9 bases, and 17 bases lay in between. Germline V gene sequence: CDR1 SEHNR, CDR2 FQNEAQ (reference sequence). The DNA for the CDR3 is TGTGCCAGCAGCATCGGGACCTCGTGGGGTTCACCCCTCCACTTT. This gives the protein CASSIGTSWGSPLHF.

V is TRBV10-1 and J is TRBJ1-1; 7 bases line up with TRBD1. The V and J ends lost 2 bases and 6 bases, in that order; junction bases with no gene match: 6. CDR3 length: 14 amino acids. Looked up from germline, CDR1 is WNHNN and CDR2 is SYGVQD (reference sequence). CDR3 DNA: TGCGCCAGCAGTGAGCTTGCAGGGGGTTCTGAAGCTTTCTTT. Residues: CASSELAGGSEAFF.

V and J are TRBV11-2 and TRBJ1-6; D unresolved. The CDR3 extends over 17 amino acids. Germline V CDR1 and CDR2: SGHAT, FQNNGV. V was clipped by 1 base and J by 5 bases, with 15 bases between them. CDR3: CASSLVANRRNNSPLHF. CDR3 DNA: TGTGCCAGCAGCTTAGTTGCCAACCGAAGAAATAATTCACCCCTCCACTTT.

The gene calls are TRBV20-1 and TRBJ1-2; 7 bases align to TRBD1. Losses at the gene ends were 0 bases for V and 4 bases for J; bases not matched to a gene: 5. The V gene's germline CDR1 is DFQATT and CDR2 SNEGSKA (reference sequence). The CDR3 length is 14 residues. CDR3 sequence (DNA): TGCAGTGCTAGAGACCCCGGGACAGCCTATGGCTACACCTTC. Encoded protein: CSARDPGTAYGYTF.

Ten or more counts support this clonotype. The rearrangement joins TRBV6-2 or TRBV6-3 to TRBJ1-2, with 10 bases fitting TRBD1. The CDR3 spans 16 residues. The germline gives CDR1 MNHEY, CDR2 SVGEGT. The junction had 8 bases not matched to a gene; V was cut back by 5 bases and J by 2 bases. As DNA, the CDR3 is TGTGCCAGCAGTAACTATACGGGACAGGGGAACTATGGCTACACCTTC. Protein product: CASSNYTGQGNYGYTF.

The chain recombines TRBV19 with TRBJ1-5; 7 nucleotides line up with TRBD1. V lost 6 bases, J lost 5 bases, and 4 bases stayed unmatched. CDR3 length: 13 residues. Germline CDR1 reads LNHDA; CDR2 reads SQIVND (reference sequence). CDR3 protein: CASRQGGYQPQHF. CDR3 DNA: TGTGCCAGTAGACAAGGGGGCTATCAGCCCCAGCATTTT.

The chain's CDR3 is CASSLMSSGSHEQFF. The CDR3 DNA reads as TGTGCCAGCAGCTTAATGTCTAGCGGGAGCCATGAGCAGTTCTTC. This chain connects TRBV7-3 to TRBJ2-1; 10 bases map to TRBD2. The CDR3 has 15 residues. V lost 1 base, J lost 8 bases, and 5 bases stayed unmatched. The germline CDR1 and CDR2 sequences are SGHTA and FQGTGA. The full variable domain, with the rest looked up from reference TRBV7-3 and TRBJ2-1, is GAGVSQTPSNKVTEKGKYVELRCDPISGHTALYWYRQSLGQGPEFLIYFQGTGAADDSGLPNDRFFAVRPEGSVSTLKIQRTERGDSAVYLCASSLMSSGSHEQFFGPGTRLTVL.

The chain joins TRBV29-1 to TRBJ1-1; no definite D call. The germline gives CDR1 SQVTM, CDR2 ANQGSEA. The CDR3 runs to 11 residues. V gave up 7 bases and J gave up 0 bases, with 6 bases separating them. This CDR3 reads CSGDLNTEAFF. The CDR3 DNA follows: TGCAGCGGCGACTTGAACACTGAAGCTTTCTTT. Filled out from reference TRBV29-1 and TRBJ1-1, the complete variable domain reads SAVISQKPSRDICQRGTSLTIQCQVDSQVTMMFWYRQQPGQSLTLIATANQGSEATYESGFVIDKFPISRPNLTFSTLTVSNMSPEDSSIYLCSGDLNTEAFFGQGTRLTVV.

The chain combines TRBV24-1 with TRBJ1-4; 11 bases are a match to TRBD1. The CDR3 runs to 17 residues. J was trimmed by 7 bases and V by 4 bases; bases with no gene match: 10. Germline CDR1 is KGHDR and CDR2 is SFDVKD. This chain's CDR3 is CATSDPGGQGAGEKLFF. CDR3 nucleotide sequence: TGTGCCACCAGTGACCCCGGCGGACAGGGGGCAGGTGAAAAACTGTTTTTT.

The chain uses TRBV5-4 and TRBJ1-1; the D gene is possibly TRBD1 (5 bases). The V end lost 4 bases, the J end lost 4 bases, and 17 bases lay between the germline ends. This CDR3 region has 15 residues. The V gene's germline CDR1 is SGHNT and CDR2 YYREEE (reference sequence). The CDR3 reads CASSKGRMGSTEAFF. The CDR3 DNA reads TGTGCCAGCAGCAAGGGACGGATGGGTAGCACTGAAGCTTTCTTT.

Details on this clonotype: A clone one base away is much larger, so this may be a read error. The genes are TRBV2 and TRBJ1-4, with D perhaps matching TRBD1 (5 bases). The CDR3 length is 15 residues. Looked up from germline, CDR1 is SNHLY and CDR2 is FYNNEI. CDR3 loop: CASSEAAGWGEKPFF. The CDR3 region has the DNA TGTGCCAGCAGTGAAGCGGCAGGGTGGGGTGAAAAACCGTTTTTT.

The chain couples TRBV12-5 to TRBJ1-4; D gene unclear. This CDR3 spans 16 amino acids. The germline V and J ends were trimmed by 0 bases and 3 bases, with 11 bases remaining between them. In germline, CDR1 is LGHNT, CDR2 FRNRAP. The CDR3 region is CASGLVLRHPNEKLFF. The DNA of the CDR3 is TGTGCTAGTGGTTTGGTACTGAGACACCCTAATGAAAAACTGTTTTTT.

The CDR3 spells CSARGKRREGPRWETQYF. Written as DNA, the CDR3 is TGCAGTGCTAGAGGTAAGAGGCGGGAGGGCCCGCGGTGGGAGACCCAGTACTTC. The chain links TRBV20-1 to TRBJ2-5; 9 bases map to TRBD2. In germline, CDR1 is DFQATT, CDR2 SNEGSKA (reference sequence). Trimming cost V 1 base and J 5 bases; bases outside gene matches: 17. CDR3 size: 18 residues.

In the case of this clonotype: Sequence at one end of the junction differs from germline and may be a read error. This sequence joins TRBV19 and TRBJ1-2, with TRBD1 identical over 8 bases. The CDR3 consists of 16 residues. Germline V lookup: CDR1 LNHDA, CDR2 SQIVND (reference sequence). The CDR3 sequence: CASSAADRGHDYDYTF. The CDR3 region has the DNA TGTGCCAGTAGTGCAGCCGACAGGGGACACGACTATGACTACACCTTC.

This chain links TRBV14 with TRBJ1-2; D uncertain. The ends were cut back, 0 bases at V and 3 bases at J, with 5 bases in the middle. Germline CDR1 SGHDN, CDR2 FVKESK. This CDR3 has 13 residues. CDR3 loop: CASSQDTYYGYTF. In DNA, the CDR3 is TGTGCCAGCAGCCAAGACACATACTATGGCTACACCTTC.

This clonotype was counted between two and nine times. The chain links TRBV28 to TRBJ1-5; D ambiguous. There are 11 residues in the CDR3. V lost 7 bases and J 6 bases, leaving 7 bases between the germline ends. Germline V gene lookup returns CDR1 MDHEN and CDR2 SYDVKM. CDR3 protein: CASNSGQPQHF. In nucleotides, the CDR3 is TGTGCCAGCAATTCCGGTCAGCCCCAGCATTTT.

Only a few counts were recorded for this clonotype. This chain's CDR3 is CASSQLDSNQPQHF. The CDR3 DNA is TGTGCCAGCAGCCAACTAGATAGCAATCAGCCCCAGCATTTT. This chain connects TRBV16 to TRBJ1-5; unclear D gene. The ends were cut back, 2 bases at V and 0 bases at J, with 5 bases in the middle. The CDR3 consists of 14 residues. Germline values: CDR1 KGHSY, CDR2 FQNENV.

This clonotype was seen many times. CDR3 bases: TGTGCCAGCGGGACAGGGATCAACGAAAAACTGTTTTTT. Its protein product is CASGTGINEKLFF. This chain joins TRBV3-1 and TRBJ1-4; the match to TRBD1 covers 9 bases. Per the germline V gene, CDR1 is LGHDT and CDR2 is YNNKEL (reference sequence). There are 13 residues in the CDR3. With 8 bases clipped from V and 8 bases from J, the junction kept 6 bases outside the gene matches.

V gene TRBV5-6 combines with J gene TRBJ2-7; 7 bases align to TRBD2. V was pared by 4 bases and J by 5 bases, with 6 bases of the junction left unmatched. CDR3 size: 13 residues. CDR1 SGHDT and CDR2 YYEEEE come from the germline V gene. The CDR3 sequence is CASSPGGIHEQYF. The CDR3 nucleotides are TGTGCCAGCAGCCCCGGGGGGATCCACGAGCAGTACTTC.

CDR3 protein: CSTPGQLNTEAFF. In nucleotides, the CDR3 is TGCAGCACTCCGGGACAATTGAACACTGAAGCTTTCTTT. This chain joins TRBV29-1 and TRBJ1-1, with a weak D call TRBD1 (6 bases). CDR3 size: 13 residues. Germline V CDR1 and CDR2: SQVTM, ANQGSEA. Trimming pared 8 bases from V and 0 bases from J, leaving 13 bases between. Full variable domain (remainder filled in from reference TRBV29-1 and TRBJ1-1): SAVISQKPSRDICQRGTSLTIQCQVDSQVTMMFWYRQQPGQSLTLIATANQGSEATYESGFVIDKFPISRPNLTFSTLTVSNMSPEDSSIYLCSTPGQLNTEAFFGQGTRLTVV.

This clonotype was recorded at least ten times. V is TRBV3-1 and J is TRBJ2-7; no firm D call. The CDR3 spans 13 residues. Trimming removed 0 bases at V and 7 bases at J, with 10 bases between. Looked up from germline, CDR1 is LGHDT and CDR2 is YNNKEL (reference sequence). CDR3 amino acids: CASSQEGRREQYF. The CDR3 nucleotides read TGTGCCAGCAGCCAAGAGGGCAGGCGGGAGCAGTACTTC.

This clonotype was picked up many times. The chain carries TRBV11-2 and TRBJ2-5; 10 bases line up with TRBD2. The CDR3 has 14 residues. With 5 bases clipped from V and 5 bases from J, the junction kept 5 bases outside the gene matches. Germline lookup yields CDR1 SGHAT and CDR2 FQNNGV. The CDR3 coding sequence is TGTGCCAGCAGCCCGGGACTAGCGTGGGAGACCCAGTACTTC. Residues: CASSPGLAWETQYF. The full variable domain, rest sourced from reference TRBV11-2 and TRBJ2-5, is EAGVAQSPRYKIIEKRQSVAFWCNPISGHATLYWYQQILGQGPKLLIQFQNNGVVDDSQLPKDRFSAERLKGVDSTLKIQPAKLEDSAVYLCASSPGLAWETQYFGPGTRLLVL.